The T cell receptor beta chain described here comes from a study of human T cells and chemical hapten exposure. Each CDR3 protein gets one entry after TCRdb re-called the RACE reads with MiXCR. The sample carries 300,000 to 450,000 distinct CDR3 sequences, roughly 5.3% recorded once. Trimming took off 1 base at V and 6 bases at J, with 13 bases between the two ends. The CDR3 spans 15 residues. Per the germline V gene, CDR1 is LGHNA and CDR2 is YNFKEQ. Time point reported: pre-sensitization, week 0. Treatment described: therapeutic diphenylcyclopropenone sensitization with weekly scalp DPC. This TCR came from a woman aged 50 to 65 with alopecia areata. Some clones in this sample may be carry-over from other donors' samples. This specimen was whole blood, taken in connection with sensitization to the hapten diphenylcyclopropenone (DPC). J is TRBJ1-5 and V is TRBV4-2, with D hard to call. The CDR3 here is CASSQVAISPQPQHF. Written as DNA, the CDR3 is TGTGCCAGCAGCCAAGTCGCGATCTCTCCTCAGCCCCAGCATTTT.